Each of the 29 T cell receptor beta chains below was sequenced from the same sample in a study of control samples from healthy donors and cancer patients. TCRdb's copy holds only in-frame clones and misses some; the assay was immunoSEQ multiplex PCR. Among about 28,000 clones listed, 80% to 90% were seen once. The specimen was PBMCs. The source of these receptors is a woman aged 40 to 49 with lung cancer.

The chain has TRBV7-2 and TRBJ1-1; D uncertain. The germline V and J ends were trimmed by 0 bases and 3 bases, with 17 bases remaining between them. Germline V gene sequence: CDR1 SGHTA, CDR2 FQGNSA. CDR3 size: 17 residues. CDR3: CASSLASDTFSYTEAFF. In DNA, the CDR3 is TGTGCCAGCAGCTTAGCCTCCGACACGTTCAGCTACACTGAAGCTTTCTTT.

This clone counts as medium-sized. The J gene is TRBJ2-2, the V gene TRBV12-3 or TRBV12-4; D is unresolved. This CDR3 spans 13 amino acids. Trimming removed 8 bases from V and 6 bases from J, with 13 bases in between. This CDR3 is CASGWFRAGELFF. As DNA, the CDR3 is TGTGCCAGCGGTTGGTTTCGGGCCGGGGAGCTGTTTTTT.

The rearrangement uses TRBV7-9 and TRBJ2-5, with D maybe TRBD1 (5 bases). CDR1 is SEHNR, CDR2 FQNEAQ, per germline (reference sequence). The length of the CDR3 is 14 residues. V was clipped by 2 bases and J by 4 bases, with 11 bases between them. The CDR3: CASSLLGARETQYF. The CDR3, as DNA: TGTGCCAGCAGCTTACTTGGGGCACGAGAGACCCAGTACTTC.

The chain recombines TRBV5-1 with TRBJ1-1, with D tentatively TRBD1 (6 bases). The V end was cut by 3 bases, the J end by 2 bases, with 8 bases between. This CDR3 spans 13 amino acids. Germline V gives CDR1 SGHRS, CDR2 YFSETQ. CDR3 bases: TGCGCCAGCAGCTCCAGGGGTAACACTGAAGCTTTCTTT. Residues: CASSSRGNTEAFF. Full variable domain (rest looked up from reference TRBV5-1 and TRBJ1-1): KAGVTQTPRYLIKTRGQQVTLSCSPISGHRSVSWYQQTPGQGLQFLFEYFSETQRNKGNFPGRFSGRQFSNSRSEMNVSTLELGDSALYLCASSSRGNTEAFFGQGTRLTVV.

The chain carries TRBV9 and TRBJ1-1; D gene uncertain. Per germline, CDR1 SGDLS and CDR2 YYNGEE. The CDR3 extends over 13 amino acids. V was cut by 2 bases and J by 3 bases, with 8 bases left in between. CDR3 nucleotide sequence: TGTGCCAGCAGCGTCGGGCTCTACACTGAAGCTTTCTTT. This translates into CASSVGLYTEAFF.

The chain couples TRBV29-1 to TRBJ2-3, with TRBD1 matching 7 bases. Germline V gene data show CDR1 as SQVTM and CDR2 as ANQGSEA. CDR3 size: 13 residues. V shed 6 bases, J shed 1 base, and the junction held 4 bases outside the gene matches. The CDR3 nucleotides are TGCAGCGTCACCGGGACAGGCACAGATACGCAGTATTTT. This translates into CSVTGTGTDTQYF.

The rearrangement uses TRBV18 and TRBJ2-7; maybe TRBD1 (6 bases). Germline lookup yields CDR1 KGHSH and CDR2 LQKENI. The CDR3 length is 11 residues. Trimming left V 10 bases short and J 6 bases short, with 13 bases between. For the CDR3, the DNA is TGTGCCACCGGGACACCATTCGAGCAGTACTTC. It encodes CATGTPFEQYF.

About this clone: One junction end disagrees with the germline gene, perhaps due to a read error. The gene calls are TRBV5-1 and TRBJ2-7; tentative D call: TRBD1 (5 bases). The CDR3 contains 16 residues. CDR1 is SGHRS, CDR2 YFSETQ, per germline. The CDR3 protein is CANSQATVAGSYEQYF. CDR3 DNA: TGCGCCAACAGCCAAGCCACCGTCGCAGGGTCCTACGAGCAGTACTTC. Based on the CDR3 plus reference TRBV5-1 and TRBJ2-7, the full variable domain is KAGVTQTPRYLIKTRGQQVTLSCSPISGHRSVSWYQQTPGQGLQFLFEYFSETQRNKGNFPGRFSGRQFSNSRSEMNVSTLELGDSALYLCANSQATVAGSYEQYFGPGTRLTVT.

V usage is TRBV4-3 and J usage is TRBJ2-3; D might be TRBD1 or TRBD2, each matching 5 bases. Germline CDR1 LGHNA, CDR2 YSLEER. The CDR3 loop spans 15 amino acids. With 0 bases removed from V and 1 base from J, the gap between germline ends came to 8 bases. Here the CDR3 reads CASSQDRGGTDTQYF. The CDR3 DNA reads TGCGCCAGCAGCCAAGATCGAGGGGGCACAGATACGCAGTATTTT.

The chain employs TRBV10-3 and TRBJ1-5; D may be TRBD1 (6 bases). The CDR3 is made up of 15 amino acids. V was shortened by 2 bases and J by 4 bases, with 12 bases between the two germline ends. Germline V gives CDR1 ENHRY, CDR2 SYGVKD. The CDR3 loop reads CAISEPGGANQPQHF. In DNA form, the CDR3 reads TGTGCCATCAGTGAGCCCGGGGGCGCGAATCAGCCCCAGCATTTT.

This sequence joins TRBV7-8 and TRBJ1-2; D might be TRBD1 (6 bases). Germline CDR1 reads SGHVS; CDR2 reads FQNEAQ. The CDR3 has 14 amino acids. Trimming stripped 5 bases from V and 4 bases from J, with 14 bases between. In DNA form, the CDR3 reads TGTGCCAGCAGCGGTGGCGACAGGACCTATGGCTACACCTTC. Its translation is CASSGGDRTYGYTF. The variable domain in full, with the rest retrieved from reference TRBV7-8 and TRBJ1-2, is GAGVSQSPRYKVAKRGQDVALRCDPISGHVSLFWYQQALGQGPEFLTYFQNEAQLDKSGLPSDRFFAERPEGSVSTLKIQRTQQEDSAVYLCASSGGDRTYGYTFGSGTRLTVV.

This clone appeared a few times. This chain connects TRBV19 to TRBJ1-1, with TRBD1 as a possible D gene (6 bases). CDR3 length equals 13 residues. Per germline, CDR1 LNHDA and CDR2 SQIVND (reference sequence). Deletions cut 6 bases from V and 3 bases from J, with 11 bases between. The CDR3 nucleotides are TGTGCCAGTAGACAAAACAGGGACACTGAAGCTTTCTTT. It translates to CASRQNRDTEAFF.

This chain links TRBV9 with TRBJ1-3, with unresolved D. V lost 0 bases, J lost 4 bases, and 5 bases lay in between. In germline, CDR1 is SGDLS, CDR2 YYNGEE. This CDR3 spans 13 amino acids. DNA for the CDR3: TGTGCCAGCAGCGTAGATGGCGGAAACACCATATATTTT. Its protein is CASSVDGGNTIYF.

This clone was detected only once. This chain connects TRBV4-2 to TRBJ1-1, with D unresolved. The CDR3 loop spans 15 amino acids. The germline V and J ends were trimmed by 4 bases and 4 bases, with 16 bases remaining between them. Germline V CDR1 and CDR2: LGHNA, YNFKEQ. Here the CDR3 DNA reads TGTGCCAGCAGCCCCCGAAGTCCTGCTGGCACTGAAGCTTTCTTT. Its protein product is CASSPRSPAGTEAFF.

In DNA, the CDR3 is TGTGCCAGCAGCTCCGACCCCGGGGTCCGTGGCTACACCTTC. Amino acid sequence: CASSSDPGVRGYTF. The V gene is TRBV5-6, the J gene TRBJ1-2; D unclear. The CDR3 is 14 amino acids. Trimming removed 3 bases at V and 7 bases at J, with 16 bases between. CDR1 is SGHDT and CDR2 is YYEEEE in the germline V gene.

The chain uses TRBV7-9 and TRBJ1-2; D unresolved. CDR1 is SEHNR and CDR2 is FQNEAQ in the germline V gene (reference sequence). CDR3 length: 14 amino acids. V was pared by 4 bases and J by 1 base, with 10 bases between. DNA of the CDR3: TGTGCCAGCAGCTCGCCGGGCCTTAACTATGGCTACACCTTC. Translation gives CASSSPGLNYGYTF.

The gene calls are TRBV12-3 or TRBV12-4 and TRBJ2-7; TRBD2 aligns across 10 bases. J lost 10 bases, V lost 3 bases, and 6 bases had no gene match. The CDR3 runs to 13 residues. The CDR3 coding sequence is TGTGCCAGCAGTTTGGAGCGGGGGGGCGGTCAGTACTTC. This translates into CASSLERGGGQYF.

The V call is TRBV4-1, the J call TRBJ2-2; the match to TRBD1 covers 12 bases. The V and J ends lost 2 bases and 9 bases, in that order; junction bases with no gene match: 16. Germline V lookup: CDR1 MGHRA, CDR2 YSYEKL. CDR3 length: 19 amino acids. The CDR3 DNA reads TGCGCCAGCAGCCAAACGGGACAGGGGGCGAGTATCTTCAGTAGGGAGCTGTTTTTT. The encoded protein is CASSQTGQGASIFSRELFF.

The V and J genes are TRBV7-3 and TRBJ2-1, with 12 bases lining up with TRBD2. Trimming at V came to 6 bases and at J to 6 bases, leaving 3 bases not matched to a gene. The CDR3 sequence is 14 residues long. Germline loops: CDR1 SGHTA, CDR2 FQGTGA. In DNA form, the CDR3 reads TGTGCCAGCAGTTCTAGCGGGGGGGCCAATGAGCAGTTCTTC. Translated, it gives CASSSSGGANEQFF. The variable domain in full, with the rest retrieved from reference TRBV7-3 and TRBJ2-1, is GAGVSQTPSNKVTEKGKYVELRCDPISGHTALYWYRQSLGQGPEFLIYFQGTGAADDSGLPNDRFFAVRPEGSVSTLKIQRTERGDSAVYLCASSSSGGANEQFFGPGTRLTVL.

The CDR3 DNA follows: TGTGCCAGCAGCTCAACGCACGGCCACGAGCAGTACTTC. Translation: CASSSTHGHEQYF. The chain carries TRBV13 and TRBJ2-7; D remains unclear. The CDR3 spans 13 residues. Germline V gives CDR1 PRHDT, CDR2 FYEKMQ (reference sequence). Trimming shortened V by 4 bases and J by 5 bases, and 12 bases separated the two germline ends.

This clone occurred once. This chain links TRBV6-6 with TRBJ2-7; TRBD2 agrees at 9 bases. The germline CDR1 and CDR2 sequences are MNHNY and SVGAGI (reference sequence). Trimming at V came to 0 bases and at J to 4 bases, leaving 1 base not matched to a gene. CDR3 length equals 14 residues. CDR3 sequence reads: CASSYSGLAYEQYF. CDR3 bases: TGTGCCAGCAGTTACTCGGGACTAGCTTACGAGCAGTACTTC.

The rearrangement uses TRBV13 and TRBJ2-5, with TRBD1 identical over 7 bases. The CDR3 is 17 amino acids. The junction had 13 bases not matched to a gene; V was cut back by 1 base and J by 5 bases. Per germline, CDR1 PRHDT and CDR2 FYEKMQ (reference sequence). This CDR3 reads CASSLDLGAGGSETQYF. The CDR3 DNA reads TGTGCCAGCAGCTTAGACCTTGGGGCAGGGGGAAGTGAGACCCAGTACTTC.

The chain employs TRBV27 and TRBJ2-7; weak D call: TRBD1 (6 bases). The germline CDR1 and CDR2 sequences are MNHEY and SMNVEV (reference sequence). The CDR3 is 14 amino acids. The V and J ends lost 2 bases and 8 bases respectively, with 16 bases between them. The CDR3 DNA sequence: TGTGCCAGCAGTTTAATCGGTTACAGGGCCAAGCAGTACTTC. This encodes CASSLIGYRAKQYF.

The chain links TRBV7-2 to TRBJ1-1, with D tentatively TRBD1 (5 bases). Trimming took off 4 bases at V and 5 bases at J, with 14 bases between the two ends. The CDR3 covers 14 residues. Germline CDR1 SGHTA, CDR2 FQGNSA. The CDR3 reads CASSSRFGGTEAFF. The CDR3 DNA reads TGTGCCAGCAGCTCCAGGTTTGGGGGGACTGAAGCTTTCTTT. Variable domain in full (rest from reference TRBV7-2 and TRBJ1-1): GAGVSQSPSNKVTEKGKDVELRCDPISGHTALYWYRQSLGQGLEFLIYFQGNSAPDKSGLPSDRFSAERTGGSVSTLTIQRTQQEDSAVYLCASSSRFGGTEAFFGQGTRLTVV.

The J gene is TRBJ1-6, the V gene TRBV10-2; TRBD1 agrees at 8 bases. This CDR3 is 17 amino acids long. Trimming cost V 1 base and J 5 bases; bases outside gene matches: 7. Germline loops: CDR1 WSHSY, CDR2 SAAADI. CDR3: CASSEFLLQGDNSPLHF. CDR3 sequence (DNA): TGCGCCAGCAGTGAGTTCCTTCTACAGGGGGATAATTCACCCCTCCACTTT.

The V and J genes are TRBV3-1 (or the pseudogene TRBV3-2) and TRBJ1-2; 7 bases line up with TRBD1. The CDR3 length is 15 residues. Germline-derived CDR1 and CDR2 are LGHDT and YNNKEL (reference sequence). The junction had 5 bases not matched to a gene; V was cut back by 4 bases and J by 0 bases. The CDR3 nucleotides read TGTGCCAGCAGCCTAGGGACAGTAGCTAACTATGGCTACACCTTC. Protein product: CASSLGTVANYGYTF.

The rearrangement joins TRBV20-1 to TRBJ1-1, with 7 bases matching TRBD1. The CDR3 has 12 residues. Germline lookup yields CDR1 DFQATT and CDR2 SNEGSKA (reference sequence). V lost 3 bases, J lost 7 bases, and 5 bases stayed unmatched. The CDR3 nucleotides read TGCAGTGCTAGTTGGGACAGAAATGAAGCTTTCTTT. Translating gives CSASWDRNEAFF.

The chain employs TRBV19 and TRBJ2-3; D call uncertain. The CDR3 extends over 15 amino acids. The V and J ends lost 3 bases and 0 bases respectively, with 10 bases between them. Per germline, CDR1 LNHDA and CDR2 SQIVND (reference sequence). CDR3 protein: CASSIGPGSTDTQYF. The CDR3 bases are TGTGCCAGTAGTATTGGTCCGGGCAGCACAGATACGCAGTATTTT.

This chain links TRBV19 with TRBJ1-1; no firm D call. Trimming pared 2 bases from V and 4 bases from J, leaving 11 bases between. There are 14 residues in the CDR3. Germline CDR1 reads LNHDA; CDR2 reads SQIVND (reference sequence). The CDR3 nucleotides are TGTGCCAGTAGTATAATGGGTATCGGCACTGAAGCTTTCTTT. It translates to CASSIMGIGTEAFF.